A selection of T cell receptor beta chains follows, all from one sample in a study of blood T cell repertoires in COVID-19. Method: immunoSEQ multiplex PCR; TCRdb's copy keeps in-frame clones and lacks some. The table records a few hundred thousand clones, 89% of them present only once. The sequenced material came from peripheral blood. The receptors were gathered from a man aged 18 to 29 who had recovered from COVID-19. Both conserved end residues are trimmed from each CDR3. Fields, in order: J gene, V gene, CDR3 protein.

J gene: TRBJ2-7; V gene: TRBV10-1; CDR3 protein: ASNRQGRIHPYEQY
J gene: TRBJ1-1; V gene: TRBV6-5; CDR3 protein: ASSYVRQNTEAF
J gene: TRBJ2-7; V gene: TRBV9; CDR3 protein: ASSAQEGVGEQY
J gene: TRBJ2-2; V gene: TRBV6-4; CDR3 protein: ASSENGRTGELF
J gene: TRBJ1-5; V gene: TRBV19; CDR3 protein: ASSLDGDSNQPQH
J gene: TRBJ2-7; V gene: TRBV5-4; CDR3 protein: ASSSGGPKLAYEQY
J gene: TRBJ1-2; V gene: TRBV30; CDR3 protein: AWPRTGGISPGYT
J gene: TRBJ2-1; V gene: TRBV10-3; CDR3 protein: AITGTESNEQF
J gene: TRBJ2-4; V gene: TRBV7-2; CDR3 protein: ASSSGTLGDIQY
J gene: TRBJ1-5; V gene: TRBV2; CDR3 protein: ASSEASSGSNQPQH
J gene: TRBJ2-7; V gene: TRBV11-2; CDR3 protein: ASSHRDRPDYEQY
J gene: TRBJ1-6; V gene: TRBV19; CDR3 protein: ASSLAGITSSPLH
J gene: TRBJ1-6; V gene: TRBV7-8; CDR3 protein: ASSLEGDRAYNSPLH
J gene: TRBJ1-4; V gene: TRBV3-1/TRBV3-2; CDR3 protein: ASSQVIATNEKLF
J gene: TRBJ2-3; V gene: TRBV27; CDR3 protein: ASGHRLAVSTDTQY
J gene: TRBJ1-4; V gene: TRBV25-1; CDR3 protein: ASSESGGGEKLF
J gene: TRBJ1-5; V gene: TRBV18; CDR3 protein: ASSPVGGPQH
J gene: TRBJ2-6; V gene: TRBV7-9; CDR3 protein: ASSSSPGRVNSGANVLT
J gene: TRBJ1-5; V gene: TRBV7-6; CDR3 protein: ASSSGGGGNQPQH
J gene: TRBJ1-1; V gene: TRBV19; CDR3 protein: ASGAVNMNTEAF
J gene: TRBJ2-7; V gene: TRBV19; CDR3 protein: ASTPRGNYEQY
J gene: TRBJ2-7; V gene: TRBV2; CDR3 protein: ASSRAYEQY
J gene: TRBJ1-5; V gene: TRBV6-5; CDR3 protein: ASRKQGEQPQH
J gene: TRBJ1-1; V gene: TRBV7-9; CDR3 protein: ASSLGNSRMNTEAF
J gene: TRBJ2-1; V gene: TRBV30; CDR3 protein: AWSQGGTSGYNEQF
J gene: TRBJ2-7; V gene: TRBV30; CDR3 protein: AWTRGQIYEQY
J gene: TRBJ1-2; V gene: TRBV2; CDR3 protein: ASSDGRVAYT
J gene: TRBJ1-2; V gene: TRBV6-5; CDR3 protein: ASSYSSGNYGYT
J gene: TRBJ1-2; V gene: TRBV10-3; CDR3 protein: AISEQGAFGDGYT
J gene: TRBJ1-2; V gene: TRBV18; CDR3 protein: ASSPLAFPYGYT
J gene: TRBJ2-7; V gene: TRBV3-1/TRBV3-2; CDR3 protein: ASSQDRGRSYEQY
J gene: TRBJ1-6; V gene: TRBV7-2; CDR3 protein: ASSLRSIATYNSPLH
J gene: TRBJ2-3; V gene: TRBV2; CDR3 protein: ASRQGIDTQY
J gene: TRBJ2-3; V gene: TRBV12-5; CDR3 protein: ASGPGTDSFTDTQY
J gene: TRBJ2-5; V gene: TRBV5-8; CDR3 protein: ASSLWGRGEETQY
J gene: TRBJ1-2; V gene: TRBV29-1; CDR3 protein: SVRGSANYGYT
J gene: TRBJ1-2; V gene: TRBV5-6; CDR3 protein: ASSRQGANYGYT
J gene: TRBJ1-5; V gene: TRBV6-5; CDR3 protein: ASRQGAGNQPQH
J gene: TRBJ2-1; V gene: TRBV18; CDR3 protein: ASSPSRVVAYNEQF
J gene: TRBJ2-1; V gene: TRBV2; CDR3 protein: ASKRTGDSEQF
J gene: TRBJ2-1; V gene: TRBV3-1/TRBV3-2; CDR3 protein: ASSQGRRGNSNEQF
J gene: TRBJ1-6; V gene: TRBV4-1; CDR3 protein: ASSYRIFDNSPLH
J gene: TRBJ2-7; V gene: TRBV7-9; CDR3 protein: ASSLARFPYEQY
J gene: TRBJ1-3; V gene: TRBV3-1/TRBV3-2; CDR3 protein: ATLGDSSGNTIY
J gene: TRBJ1-1; V gene: TRBV20-1; CDR3 protein: SAPGDTEAF
J gene: TRBJ1-1; V gene: TRBV7-3; CDR3 protein: ASSFGGADTEAF
J gene: TRBJ1-6; V gene: TRBV7-2; CDR3 protein: ASSPWGGPNNSPLH
J gene: TRBJ2-7; V gene: TRBV4-1; CDR3 protein: ASSQVVGPGYEQY
J gene: TRBJ2-1; V gene: TRBV20-1; CDR3 protein: SASVLETVEQF
J gene: TRBJ2-7; V gene: TRBV18; CDR3 protein: ASSRSPRVATSGASYEQY
J gene: TRBJ2-7; V gene: TRBV11-2; CDR3 protein: ASSLVRGYEQY
J gene: TRBJ2-2; V gene: TRBV7-9; CDR3 protein: ASSLLGQYITGELF
J gene: TRBJ1-4; V gene: TRBV5-4; CDR3 protein: ASSLGGTANEKLF